This TCR beta chain was recovered during a study of response to subunit inactivated influenza vaccine. MiXCR, applied by TCRdb to the RT-PCR reads, yields one record per CDR3 protein. Among approximately 730,000 distinct CDR3 sequences listed, approximately 14% were seen once. The J segment lost 2 bases and the V segment lost 1 base, leaving 9 bases of the junction unmatched. This CDR3 comprises 16 residues. CDR1 is DFQATT and CDR2 is SNEGSKA in the germline V gene (reference sequence). Study-wide results and caveats: The authors put forward the suggestion that each seasonal influenza vaccination may bring in only a limited number of new T cells.

Comments on this clonotype: Its specificity is not known.

This sequence originates from a man aged 45-60 years who received an inactivated influenza vaccine. V gene TRBV20-1 combines with J gene TRBJ2-3; 7 bases are a match to TRBD2. The input for sequencing was PBMCs from blood, taken approximately 15 days before vaccination. CDR3 protein: CSARAPASGDTDTQYF. CDR3 nucleotides: TGCAGTGCTAGAGCCCCCGCTAGCGGCGACACAGATACGCAGTATTTT.